This TCR beta chain emerged from a study of regulatory T cells. From germline, CDR1 is MDHEN and CDR2 SYDVKM. V lost 3 bases and J lost 5; bases outside the gene matches: 11. The CDR3 covers 17 residues. Primers: 52 TRBV forward and 13 TRBJ reverse. Sequenced by immunoSEQ multiplex PCR; TCRdb stores in-frame clones only, minus some. The repertoire includes 25,000 to 35,000 clones, 85% to 95% of them detected once, and roughly 1.6% sits in the top ten. Study observations and caveats: In CD3G-deficient patients, conventional CD4+ T cells were enriched for hydrophobic CDR3 residues at positions 6 and 7.

A few counts support this clone. The target antigen is unknown. This rearrangement joins TRBV28 to TRBJ2-5, with 11 bases fitting TRBD2. The material sequenced was conventional CD4+ T cells sorted from blood. This TCR derives from a person under 35 with CD3G deficiency. The CDR3 here is CASSLRRTSGSVETQYF. The CDR3 DNA follows: TGTGCCAGCAGTTTGAGAAGAACTAGCGGGAGTGTTGAGACCCAGTACTTC.